These 13 T cell receptor beta chains were sequenced from one sample in a study of blood T cells in healthy people across ages (dated by TCRdb to about 2015). Library generation was performed with 5' RACE. TCRdb records Illumina HiSeq 2500 as the sequencer. A second PCR of about 6 to 11 cycles was performed with a sample-barcoded 5' primer and a J-beta primer mix. Using fastp trimming at Q25 and MiXCR clonotype assembly, TCRdb reanalyzed the public sequencing data and kept in-frame beta chains. Each entry merges the rows of one CDR3 protein and shows their most common DNA and genes. The sample table records about 780,000 distinct CDR3 sequences; around 45% of these occur just once. The ten largest clonotypes hold 15% to 20% of the sample. The specimen was blood. These receptors were obtained from a man aged 80 or over in good health.

The chain recombines TRBV6-2 or TRBV6-3 with TRBJ1-2; D might be TRBD1 (6 bases). This CDR3 is built from 18 residues. The germline V gene has CDR1 MNHEY and CDR2 SVGEGT. Trimming stripped 6 bases from V and 0 bases from J, with 23 bases between. The DNA for the CDR3 is TGTGCCAGCAGGTCGGGGGGCTGGGCAGGGGCTCCTAACTATGGCTACACCTTC. Amino acids: CASRSGGWAGAPNYGYTF.

This clonotype has ten or more counts. The chain is built from TRBV29-1 and TRBJ2-5, with 9 nucleotides matching TRBD2. Germline CDR1 SQVTM, CDR2 ANQGSEA. The V gene end was trimmed by 3 bases and the J gene end by 5 bases; junction bases not matched to a gene: 7. CDR3 length: 14 amino acids. CDR3 coding DNA: TGCAGCGTTGACCCAGCGGGAGGAGGGGAGACCCAGTACTTC. It translates to CSVDPAGGGETQYF. The whole variable domain, filled in from reference TRBV29-1 and TRBJ2-5, reads SAVISQKPSRDICQRGTSLTIQCQVDSQVTMMFWYRQQPGQSLTLIATANQGSEATYESGFVIDKFPISRPNLTFSTLTVSNMSPEDSSIYLCSVDPAGGGETQYFGPGTRLLVL.

This clonotype was picked up a small number of times. The chain uses TRBV10-3 and TRBJ2-7, with 12 bases matching TRBD2. J lost 4 bases, V lost 5 bases, and 9 bases had no gene match. There are 16 residues in the CDR3. Germline CDR1 reads ENHRY; CDR2 reads SYGVKD. The DNA of the CDR3 is TGTGCCATCAGTCCAACCGGGACTAGCGGGTCGTACGAGCAGTACTTC. This sequence encodes CAISPTGTSGSYEQYF.

The genes are TRBV11-3 and TRBJ2-3, with TRBD2 as a possible D gene (7 bases). The CDR3 loop spans 12 amino acids. Trimming cost V 5 bases and J 14 bases, with 17 bases left between them. Germline V lookup: CDR1 SGHNT, CDR2 YENEEA. CDR3 region: CASSPKGGLLYF. The CDR3 DNA reads as TGTGCCAGCAGCCCGAAGGGGGGACTACTGTATTTT.

The V and J genes are TRBV6-2 or TRBV6-3 and TRBJ2-3; D is unresolved. Trimming took off 2 bases at V and 0 bases at J, with 12 bases between the two ends. The germline CDR1 and CDR2 sequences are MNHEY and SVGEGT. The CDR3 sequence is 16 residues long. CDR3 sequence reads: CASSYGPGTSTDTQYF. CDR3 bases: TGTGCCAGCAGTTACGGGCCAGGTACTAGCACAGATACGCAGTATTTT.

This clonotype was found a few times. The chain links TRBV2 to TRBJ2-5, with D tentatively TRBD1 (5 bases). With 9 bases removed from V and 2 bases from J, the gap between germline ends came to 10 bases. This CDR3 is built from 12 residues. CDR1 and CDR2 from the germline V gene are SNHLY and FYNNEI. CDR3 nucleotide sequence: TGTGCCAGACAGACAGCGCAAGAGACCCAGTACTTC. This translates into CARQTAQETQYF.

This chain links TRBV28 with TRBJ2-4; D gene ambiguous. Germline V gives CDR1 MDHEN, CDR2 SYDVKM. V was cut by 6 bases and J by 0 bases, with 3 bases left in between. CDR3 length: 12 residues. The CDR3 region has the DNA TGTGCCAGCAGGCAAGCCAAAAACATTCAGTACTTC. It is translated as CASRQAKNIQYF. Looking up the rest from reference TRBV28 and TRBJ2-4 gives the full variable domain: DVKVTQSSRYLVKRTGEKVFLECVQDMDHENMFWYRQDPGLGLRLIYFSYDVKMKEKGDIPEGYSVSREKKERFSLILESASTNQTSMYLCASRQAKNIQYFGAGTRLSVL.

This chain uses TRBV7-2 with TRBJ2-5; 8 bases match TRBD2. The CDR3 has 14 amino acids. Germline assignment: CDR1 SGHTA and CDR2 FQGNSA. Trimming removed 5 bases from V and 5 bases from J; junction bases left unmatched: 7. The CDR3, as DNA: TGTGCCAGCAGCAGCGGGAGTGGACGGGAGACCCAGTACTTC. It codes for CASSSGSGRETQYF.

Comment on this clonotype: Sequence at one end of the junction differs from germline and may be a read error. The CDR3 region is CASSSQGLAQTYGQYF. Written as DNA, the CDR3 is TGTGCCAGCAGCTCACAGGGACTAGCCCAAACCTACGGGCAGTACTTC. J is TRBJ2-7 and V is TRBV7-2; 9 nucleotides match TRBD2. Per germline, CDR1 SGHTA and CDR2 FQGNSA. The CDR3 totals 16 residues.

The chain joins TRBV3-1 to TRBJ1-4; perhaps TRBD1 as D (5 bases). CDR1 and CDR2 (germline): LGHDT, YNNKEL (reference sequence). This CDR3 is 17 amino acids long. V gave up 0 bases and J gave up 3 bases, with 14 bases separating them. The CDR3 coding sequence is TGTGCCAGCAGCCAAGATCGGAGGGCGGGGGCTAATGAAAAACTGTTTTTT. This translates into CASSQDRRAGANEKLFF.

A few counts support this clonotype. The rearrangement uses TRBV7-8 and TRBJ2-1; D gene unclear. The CDR3 is made up of 16 amino acids. Germline V gene data show CDR1 as SGHVS and CDR2 as FQNEAQ. V was trimmed by 1 base and J by 8 bases, leaving 18 bases between them. The CDR3 region is CASSLGKDRRKDEQFF. In DNA form, the CDR3 reads TGTGCCAGCAGCTTAGGAAAGGACCGACGAAAGGATGAGCAGTTCTTC.

The genes are TRBV12-3 or TRBV12-4 and TRBJ2-6; D not resolved. The CDR3 is 15 residues long. V lost 7 bases and J lost 0, with 10 bases in between. The CDR3 loop reads CASKARSSGANVLTF. The CDR3 bases are TGTGCCAGCAAAGCCCGGTCCTCTGGGGCCAACGTCCTGACTTTC.

The chain is built from TRBV20-1 and TRBJ1-2, with 7 bases identical to TRBD1. Germline trimming cut 6 bases from V and 6 bases from J; bases unmatched to any gene: 4. Germline loops: CDR1 DFQATT, CDR2 SNEGSKA (reference sequence). The CDR3 extends over 11 amino acids. CDR3 protein: CSAGTVDGYTF. The CDR3 DNA follows: TGCAGTGCCGGGACAGTCGATGGCTACACCTTC.